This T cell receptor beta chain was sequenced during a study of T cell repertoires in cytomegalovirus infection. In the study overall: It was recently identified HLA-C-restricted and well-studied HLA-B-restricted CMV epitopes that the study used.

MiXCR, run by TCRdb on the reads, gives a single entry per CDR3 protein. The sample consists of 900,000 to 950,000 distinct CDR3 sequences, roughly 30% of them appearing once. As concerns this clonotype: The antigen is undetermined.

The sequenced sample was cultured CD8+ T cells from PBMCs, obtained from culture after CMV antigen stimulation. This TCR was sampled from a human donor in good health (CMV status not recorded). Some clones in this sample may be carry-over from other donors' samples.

The CDR3 spells CASSELLAGITDTQYF. The DNA of the CDR3 is TGTGCCAGCAGTGAATTACTAGCGGGGATCACAGATACGCAGTATTTT. This chain uses TRBV6-1 with TRBJ2-3; 10 positions match TRBD2. V was clipped by 2 bases and J by 2 bases; unmatched bases: 4. CDR1 and CDR2 from the germline V gene are MNHNS and SASEGT. The CDR3 runs to 16 residues.